This T cell receptor (beta chain) was documented in a study of cytomegalovirus exposure and HLA in healthy donors. Points from the study as a whole: In the analysis, some V segments, TRBV6-2 and TRBV6-3 included, were excluded as indistinguishable. An analysis done earlier found most TCR beta V segments productive about 87% or about 30% of the time. A reported reduction in N-insertions relative to the roughly 710-donor mean was seen in an Asian-associated ancestry cluster in a later analysis.

Regarding this clone: Its antigen is currently unknown.

This PCR relied on a set of 60 Vbeta primers and 13 Jbeta primers. This table comes from immunoSEQ multiplex PCR, and its TCRdb copy is limited to in-frame clones, with some not included. The data show tens of thousands of clones, 72% seen once. Germline CDR1 reads SNHLY; CDR2 reads FYNNEI. Unmatched junction bases numbered 8, after V lost 6 bases and J lost 3 bases. The CDR3 covers 15 residues. This chain links TRBV2 with TRBJ2-3, with TRBD2 matching over 8 bases. The specimen sequenced was PBMCs. The sequence derives from a woman in her forties or fifties in good health and CMV-seropositive. The CDR3 nucleotides are TGTGCCAGCAGCCCCGGGACTAGTGGTACAGATACGCAGTATTTT. It specifies CASSPGTSGTDTQYF.